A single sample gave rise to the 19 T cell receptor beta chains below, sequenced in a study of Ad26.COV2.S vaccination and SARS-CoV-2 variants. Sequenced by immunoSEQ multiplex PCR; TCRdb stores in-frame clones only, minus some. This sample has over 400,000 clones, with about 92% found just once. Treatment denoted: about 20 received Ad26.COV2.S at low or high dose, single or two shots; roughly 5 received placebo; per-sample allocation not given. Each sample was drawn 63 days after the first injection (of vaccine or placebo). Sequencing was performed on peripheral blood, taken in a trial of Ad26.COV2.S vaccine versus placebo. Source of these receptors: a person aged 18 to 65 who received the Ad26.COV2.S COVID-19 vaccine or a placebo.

The CDR3 DNA reads TGCGCCAGCTCCCGTGGGGGTGGGACAGATACGCAGTATTTT. Translating gives CASSRGGGTDTQYF. The chain has TRBV5-1 and TRBJ2-3; D might be TRBD1 or TRBD2, each matching 5 bases. The CDR3 loop spans 14 amino acids. V lost 7 bases and J 3 bases, leaving 15 bases between the germline ends. Germline V gene sequence: CDR1 SGHRS, CDR2 YFSETQ.

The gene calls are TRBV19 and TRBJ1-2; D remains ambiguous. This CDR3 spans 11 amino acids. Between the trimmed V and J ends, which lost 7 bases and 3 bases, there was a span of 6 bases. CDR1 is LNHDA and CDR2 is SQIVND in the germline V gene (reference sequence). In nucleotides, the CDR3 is TGTGCCAGTACCAACTACTATGGCTACACCTTC. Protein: CASTNYYGYTF.

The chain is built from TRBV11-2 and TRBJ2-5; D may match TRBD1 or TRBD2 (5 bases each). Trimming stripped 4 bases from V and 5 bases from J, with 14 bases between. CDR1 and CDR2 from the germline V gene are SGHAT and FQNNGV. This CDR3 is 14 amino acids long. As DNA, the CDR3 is TGTGCCAGCAGCTCGACGGGGACCTGGGAGACCCAGTACTTC. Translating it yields CASSSTGTWETQYF.

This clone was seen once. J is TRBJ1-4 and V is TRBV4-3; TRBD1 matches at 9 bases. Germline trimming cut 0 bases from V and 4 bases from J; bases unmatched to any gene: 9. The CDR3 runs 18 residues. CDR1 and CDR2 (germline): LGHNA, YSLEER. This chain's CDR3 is CASSQEEGTGPFNEKLFF. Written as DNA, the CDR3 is TGCGCCAGCAGCCAAGAAGAAGGGACAGGGCCATTTAATGAAAAACTGTTTTTT.

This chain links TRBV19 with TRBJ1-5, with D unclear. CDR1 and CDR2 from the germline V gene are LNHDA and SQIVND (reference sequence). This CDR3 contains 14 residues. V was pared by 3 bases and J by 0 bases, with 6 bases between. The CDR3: CASSMGFSNQPQHF. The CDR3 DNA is TGTGCCAGTAGTATGGGTTTTAGCAATCAGCCCCAGCATTTT.

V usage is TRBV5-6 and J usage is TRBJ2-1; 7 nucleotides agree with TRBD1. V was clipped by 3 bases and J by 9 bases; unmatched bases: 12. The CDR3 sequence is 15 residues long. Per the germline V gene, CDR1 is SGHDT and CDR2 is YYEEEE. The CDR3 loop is CASSSRQGIRSEQFF. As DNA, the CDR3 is TGTGCCAGCAGCTCCCGACAGGGCATCAGATCTGAGCAGTTCTTC. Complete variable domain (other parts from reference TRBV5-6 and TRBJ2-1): DAGVTQSPTHLIKTRGQQVTLRCSPKSGHDTVSWYQQALGQGPQFIFQYYEEEERQRGNFPDRFSGHQFPNYSSELNVNALLLGDSALYLCASSSRQGIRSEQFFGPGTRLTVL.

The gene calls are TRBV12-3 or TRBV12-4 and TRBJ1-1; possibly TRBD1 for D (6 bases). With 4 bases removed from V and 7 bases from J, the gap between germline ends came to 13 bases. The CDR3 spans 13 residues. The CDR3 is CASSWTVSVEAFF. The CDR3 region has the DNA TGTGCCAGCAGTTGGACAGTTTCAGTTGAAGCTTTCTTT.

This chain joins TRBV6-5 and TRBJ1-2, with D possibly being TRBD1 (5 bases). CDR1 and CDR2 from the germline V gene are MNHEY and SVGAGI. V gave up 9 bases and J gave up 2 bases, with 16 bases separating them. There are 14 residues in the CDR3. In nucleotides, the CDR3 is TGTGCCAGTTACCGACATGGGGACAACTATGGCTACACCTTC. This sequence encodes CASYRHGDNYGYTF.

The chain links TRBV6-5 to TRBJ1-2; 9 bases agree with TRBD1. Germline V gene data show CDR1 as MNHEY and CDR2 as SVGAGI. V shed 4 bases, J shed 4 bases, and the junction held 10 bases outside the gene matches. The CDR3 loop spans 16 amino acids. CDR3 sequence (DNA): TGTGCCAGCAGTTCAAGACCGGGACAGGGAATCTATGGCTACACCTTC. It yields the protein CASSSRPGQGIYGYTF.

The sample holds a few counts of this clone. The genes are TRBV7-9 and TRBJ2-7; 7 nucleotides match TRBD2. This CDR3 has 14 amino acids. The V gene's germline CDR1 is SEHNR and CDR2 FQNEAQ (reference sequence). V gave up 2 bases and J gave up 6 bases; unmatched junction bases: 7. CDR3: CASSLLGRGGEQYF. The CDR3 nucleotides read TGTGCCAGCAGCTTACTAGGGAGGGGTGGCGAGCAGTACTTC.

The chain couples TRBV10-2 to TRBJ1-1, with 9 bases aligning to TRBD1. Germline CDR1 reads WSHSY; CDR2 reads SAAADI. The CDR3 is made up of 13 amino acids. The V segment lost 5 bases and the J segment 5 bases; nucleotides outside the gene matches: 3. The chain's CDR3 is CASSRQGETEAFF. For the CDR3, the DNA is TGCGCCAGCAGTAGACAGGGGGAGACTGAAGCTTTCTTT.

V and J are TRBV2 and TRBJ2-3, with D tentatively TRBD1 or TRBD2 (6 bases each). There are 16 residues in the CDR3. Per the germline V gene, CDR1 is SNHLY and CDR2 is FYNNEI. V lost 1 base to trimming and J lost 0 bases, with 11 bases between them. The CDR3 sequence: CASSEVGGPSTDTQYF. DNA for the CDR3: TGTGCCAGCAGTGAAGTGGGGGGCCCTAGCACAGATACGCAGTATTTT.

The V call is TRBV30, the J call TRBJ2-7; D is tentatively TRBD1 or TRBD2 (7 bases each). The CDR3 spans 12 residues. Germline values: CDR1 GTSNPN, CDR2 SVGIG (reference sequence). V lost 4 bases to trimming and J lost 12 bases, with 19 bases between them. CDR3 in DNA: TGTGCCTGGAACTCACTGGGGAGGGGGCTGTACTTC. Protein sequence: CAWNSLGRGLYF. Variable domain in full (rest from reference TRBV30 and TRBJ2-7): SQTIHQWPATLVQPVGSPLSLECTVEGTSNPNLYWYRQAAGRGLQLLFYSVGIGQISSEVPQNLSASRPQDRQFILSSKKLLLSDSGFYLCAWNSLGRGLYFGPGTRLTVT.

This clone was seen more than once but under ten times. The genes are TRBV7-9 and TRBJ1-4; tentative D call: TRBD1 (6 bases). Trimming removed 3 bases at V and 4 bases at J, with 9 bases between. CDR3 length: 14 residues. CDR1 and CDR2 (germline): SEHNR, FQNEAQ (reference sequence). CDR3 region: CASSFGTSNEKLFF. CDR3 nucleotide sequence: TGTGCCAGCAGCTTCGGGACAAGTAATGAAAAACTGTTTTTT. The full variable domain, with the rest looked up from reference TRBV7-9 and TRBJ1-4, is DTGVSQNPRHKITKRGQNVTFRCDPISEHNRLYWYRQTLGQGPEFLTYFQNEAQLEKSRLLSDRFSAERPKGSFSTLEIQRTEQGDSAMYLCASSFGTSNEKLFFGSGTQLSVL.

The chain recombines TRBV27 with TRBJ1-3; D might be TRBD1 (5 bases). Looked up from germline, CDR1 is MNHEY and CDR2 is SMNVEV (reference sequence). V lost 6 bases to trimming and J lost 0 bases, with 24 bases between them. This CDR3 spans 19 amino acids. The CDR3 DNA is TGTGCCAGCAGGAGGACCCACGTGCAGGGTGGTCCCTCTGGAAACACCATATATTTT. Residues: CASRRTHVQGGPSGNTIYF.

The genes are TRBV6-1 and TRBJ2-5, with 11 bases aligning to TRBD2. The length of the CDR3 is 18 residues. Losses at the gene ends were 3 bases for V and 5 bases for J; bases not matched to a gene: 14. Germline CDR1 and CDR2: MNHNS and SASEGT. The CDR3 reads CASSDVDLAGGLTETQYF. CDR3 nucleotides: TGTGCCAGCAGTGACGTTGATTTAGCGGGGGGGCTTACGGAGACCCAGTACTTC.

The CDR3 is CASSRPGEGTEAFF. The DNA for the CDR3 is TGCGCCAGCAGCCGACCAGGGGAGGGCACTGAAGCTTTCTTT. The V call is TRBV4-3, the J call TRBJ1-1; weak D call: TRBD1 (6 bases). This CDR3 is built from 14 residues. With 4 bases removed from V and 4 bases from J, the gap between germline ends came to 13 bases. Germline V gene data show CDR1 as LGHNA and CDR2 as YSLEER.

This CDR3 is CASSYGFKQPQHF. The CDR3 DNA reads TGTGCCAGCAGTTACGGCTTCAAGCAGCCCCAGCATTTT. The chain carries TRBV6-5 and TRBJ1-5; D call uncertain. Germline-derived CDR1 and CDR2 are MNHEY and SVGAGI. The CDR3 has 13 amino acids. With 2 bases removed from V and 7 bases from J, the gap between germline ends came to 9 bases.

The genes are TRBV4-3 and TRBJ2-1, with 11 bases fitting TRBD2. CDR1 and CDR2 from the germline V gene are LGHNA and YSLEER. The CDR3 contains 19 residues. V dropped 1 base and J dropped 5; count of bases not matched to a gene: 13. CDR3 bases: TGCGCCAGCAGCCAAGTCAAGATCCGACTAGCGGGGTTTGACAATGAGCAGTTCTTC. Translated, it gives CASSQVKIRLAGFDNEQFF.